This T cell receptor (beta chain) was recovered during a study of T cell responses to AZD1222 COVID-19 vaccine. Study-wide points: Unmutated variant regions are reportedly targeted by nearly half of spike-specific TCRs. There were repertoire samples only from the period after the peak T cell response.

Second doses at about 4 or about 12 weeks were pooled. The germline V and J ends were trimmed by 7 bases and 2 bases, with 9 bases remaining between them. The CDR3 is made up of 14 amino acids. The germline gives CDR1 LNHDA, CDR2 SQIVND (reference sequence). As regards this clone: The antigen is unknown.

Clones were read by immunoSEQ multiplex PCR, and TCRdb kept only the in-frame ones, dropping some. The sample contains about 94,000 clones, 85% of which appear only once. This clonotype originated in an adult who received the AZD1222 COVID-19 vaccine. The sample was peripheral blood, taken 28 days after the second AZD1222 dose. The rearrangement links TRBV19 to TRBJ1-6; the D is unclear. The CDR3 is CASMSGAYNSPLHF. In DNA form, the CDR3 reads TGTGCCAGTATGTCCGGGGCCTATAATTCACCCCTCCACTTT.